The 8 T cell receptor beta chains reported below all come from one sample, sequenced in a study of blood T cell repertoires in COVID-19. Clones were sequenced by immunoSEQ multiplex PCR, and TCRdb holds only the in-frame ones, with some missing. The sample shows around 300,000 clones, 75% to 90% of them seen only once. Sequences were obtained from peripheral blood. These receptors were taken from a woman in her sixties or seventies with acute or convalescent COVID-19.

V is TRBV2 and J is TRBJ1-1; weak D call: TRBD1 (6 bases). The CDR3 loop spans 14 amino acids. V lost 8 bases, J lost 4 bases, and 17 bases lay in between. Germline CDR1 SNHLY, CDR2 FYNNEI. Written as DNA, the CDR3 is TGTGCCAGCCAACAGCGAGGGGGTGGCACTGAAGCTTTCTTT. Translation: CASQQRGGGTEAFF.

This clone was recorded only once. The rearrangement links TRBV5-6 to TRBJ1-5, with a weak D call TRBD1 (6 bases). V lost 4 bases and J 5 bases, leaving 13 bases between the germline ends. The V gene's germline CDR1 is SGHDT and CDR2 YYEEEE. CDR3 length: 14 amino acids. CDR3 sequence: CASSQRQAYQPQHF. For the CDR3, the DNA is TGTGCCAGCAGCCAGAGACAGGCCTATCAGCCCCAGCATTTT.

This clone was observed a single time. Other nucleotide sequences in the sample specify the same CDR3. Written as DNA, the CDR3 is TGTGCCAGCAGGCGGACAGTGAACACTGAAGCTTTCTTT. It is translated as CASRRTVNTEAFF. The rearrangement joins TRBV6-5 to TRBJ1-1, with D possibly being TRBD1 (6 bases). V was clipped by 6 bases and J by 0 bases, with 8 bases between them. CDR1 MNHEY and CDR2 SVGAGI come from the germline V gene. The CDR3 runs 13 residues.

This clone has more than one count but fewer than ten. The rearrangement uses TRBV5-4 and TRBJ2-1; unclear D gene. In germline, CDR1 is SGHNT, CDR2 YYREEE (reference sequence). This CDR3 spans 16 amino acids. The V gene lost 2 bases and the J gene lost 12 bases, with 24 bases spanning the gap. Here the CDR3 reads CASSLAVTSGTAGQFF. The CDR3 nucleotides read TGTGCCAGCAGCTTAGCCGTGACATCCGGAACGGCCGGGCAGTTCTTC.

This clone has only one observation. The chain combines TRBV5-6 with TRBJ2-7, with TRBD1 matching over 9 bases. Trimming cost V 2 bases and J 10 bases; bases outside gene matches: 10. CDR3 length equals 14 residues. Germline V gene data show CDR1 as SGHDT and CDR2 as YYEEEE. CDR3: CASSLPGQGFFQYF. The DNA of the CDR3 is TGTGCCAGCAGCTTACCGGGACAGGGATTCTTTCAGTACTTC.

The chain recombines TRBV5-6 with TRBJ2-5, with 7 bases that match TRBD1. The CDR3 covers 14 residues. Losses at the gene ends were 0 bases for V and 3 bases for J; bases not matched to a gene: 2. The V gene's germline CDR1 is SGHDT and CDR2 YYEEEE. CDR3 bases: TGTGCCAGCAGCTTGGTAGGGACAGAAGAGACCCAGTACTTC. It codes for CASSLVGTEETQYF.

This clone has just a few counts. V gene TRBV11-2 combines with J gene TRBJ1-2, with 9 bases aligning to TRBD1. Germline V gives CDR1 SGHAT, CDR2 FQNNGV. With V trimmed by 4 bases and J by 4 bases, 4 bases remained unmatched. The CDR3 loop spans 14 amino acids. CDR3 coding DNA: TGTGCCAGCAGCTCGGGACAGGGAAGCTATGGCTACACCTTC. Translation gives CASSSGQGSYGYTF.

This chain connects TRBV5-1 to TRBJ2-2; 9 bases are a match to TRBD1. V trimming: 4 bases; J trimming: 2 bases; junction bases outside the gene matches: 6. Germline CDR1 SGHRS, CDR2 YFSETQ. This CDR3 comprises 16 residues. In DNA, the CDR3 is TGCGCCAGCAGCCCTGGGACAGGGCATAACACCGGGGAGCTGTTTTTT. Protein product: CASSPGTGHNTGELFF.